The 5 T cell receptor beta chains listed next were all sequenced from one sample in a study of human T cells and chemical hapten exposure. Documented time point: patch test 1, 2 weeks after DPC sensitization. The treatment denotes: therapeutic diphenylcyclopropenone sensitization with weekly scalp DPC. TCRdb recomputed calls from the RACE reads with MiXCR, one row per CDR3 protein. Among 95,000 to 150,000 distinct CDR3 sequences listed, approximately 13% were seen once. The sample in question was whole blood, obtained in connection with sensitization to the hapten diphenylcyclopropenone (DPC). The receptors stem from a man aged 18 to 35 with alopecia areata. Some clones in this sample may be carry-over from other donors' samples.

The rearrangement links TRBV10-3 to TRBJ2-1, with 8 bases that match TRBD1. V lost 6 bases and J lost 5; bases outside the gene matches: 3. The CDR3 consists of 13 residues. The germline V gene has CDR1 ENHRY and CDR2 SYGVKD. The CDR3 region is CAIRGQGHNEQFF. As DNA, the CDR3 is TGTGCCATCAGAGGACAGGGCCACAATGAGCAGTTCTTC.

This clonotype was counted only a few times. The chain employs TRBV12-5 and TRBJ2-3, with D hard to call. CDR3 length: 13 amino acids. The V end was cut by 0 bases, the J end by 4 bases, with 5 bases between. CDR1 is LGHNT, CDR2 FRNRAP, per germline. The CDR3 region is CASGLVESDTQYF. CDR3 DNA: TGTGCTAGTGGTTTGGTCGAGTCAGATACGCAGTATTTT.

The chain has TRBV7-9 and TRBJ2-7; TRBD1 agrees at 12 bases. V shed 5 bases, J shed 4 bases, and the junction held 12 bases outside the gene matches. The CDR3 sequence is 17 residues long. The germline CDR1 and CDR2 sequences are SEHNR and FQNEAQ (reference sequence). The CDR3 sequence is CASSPPVPGQGAYEQYF. The CDR3 coding sequence is TGTGCCAGCAGCCCGCCCGTACCGGGACAGGGGGCTTACGAGCAGTACTTC.

DNA for the CDR3: TGTGCCAGCAGCCAGTTGAACCCTAACTATGGCTACACCTTC. Residues: CASSQLNPNYGYTF. This chain links TRBV7-3 with TRBJ1-2; D is ambiguous. The germline V and J ends were trimmed by 5 bases and 0 bases, with 10 bases remaining between them. This CDR3 spans 14 amino acids. The germline V gene encodes CDR1 SGHTA and CDR2 FQGTGA.

The chain recombines TRBV9 with TRBJ2-3, with a weak D call TRBD1 (5 bases). V lost 0 bases, J lost 5 bases, and 13 bases lay in between. The CDR3 is 15 residues long. Germline CDR1 SGDLS, CDR2 YYNGEE. This CDR3 reads CASSVGGSQGDTQYF. Written as DNA, the CDR3 is TGTGCCAGCAGCGTAGGGGGCTCTCAGGGAGATACGCAGTATTTT.